Below, one TCR beta chain is given with its context. Its antigen is still unknown. This entry comes from a study of cytomegalovirus exposure and HLA in healthy donors. General observations from the study: CMV serostatus stood as the only immune exposure information on hand. TCR association rates varied by HLA locus in a later analysis, with DRB1 highest and HLA-C lowest. Researchers catalogued under 200 TCR beta chains as cytomegalovirus-associated.

PCR used 60 Vbeta primers and 13 Jbeta primers. Original methodology: It was a later analysis that counted 83 million or so unique TCR beta chains, of which approximately 9.9 million were shared. Assay: immunoSEQ multiplex PCR; the TCRdb copy retains only in-frame clones and omits some. That table supplies the V and J calls and clone size; D and trimming were determined from the DNA. In the table there are about 210,000 clones, around 76% of which are singletons. The CDR3 runs 15 residues. Trimming cost V 7 bases and J 1 base, with 16 bases left between them. This TCR came from a man aged 35 to 55 in good health and CMV-seropositive. The V gene is TRBV6-7, the J gene TRBJ1-1; the D is unclear. TRBV6-7 counts as an open reading frame of uncertain function. The sequencing input was PBMCs. The CDR3 region has the DNA TGTGCCAGCATCCCTCCCCACAGACCGAACACTGAAGCTTTCTTT. It translates to CASIPPHRPNTEAFF.